The rows below give T cell receptor beta chains drawn from one sample of a study of blood T cell repertoires in COVID-19. Only in-frame clones appear in the TCRdb table, and some are missing; sequencing was by immunoSEQ multiplex PCR. Of about 160,000 clones listed, around 88% are singletons. The sequenced sample consisted of PBMCs or T cells enriched from blood (not recorded which). Receptors were obtained from a woman in her fifties or sixties in a cohort exposed to, infected with or recovered from COVID-19 (not recorded which). CDR3s include the opening cysteine and the closing phenylalanine or tryptophan. The order of the fields is V gene, clone size, CDR3 protein. Rows give clone size only sometimes, using once, few, many, or a class for an expanded clone.

V: TRBV11-3
size: once
CDR3: CASSRNTGELFF

V: TRBV20-1
size: -
CDR3: CSASVVAGSSYNEQFF

V: TRBV19
size: once
CDR3: CASSRDGQGIIGGYTF

V: TRBV28
size: -
CDR3: CASSIPGQENTIYF

V: TRBV18
size: once
CDR3: CASSPGLAGATGELFF

V: TRBV24-1
size: -
CDR3: CATSDQGNSPLHF

V: TRBV4-3
size: -
CDR3: CASSQKDRGLYEQYF

V: TRBV27
size: few
CDR3: CASSPGQHNQPQHF

V: TRBV11-1
size: -
CDR3: CASSLVTVNEQFF

V: TRBV6-1
size: -
CDR3: CASSPVAGELFF

V: TRBV30
size: -
CDR3: CAFRQGKNQPQHF

V: TRBV6-5
size: -
CDR3: CASSTGRSYNEQFF

V: TRBV18
size: few
CDR3: CASSLGQRYTEAFF

V: TRBV6-1
size: once
CDR3: CASSEVWSGGNNEQFF

V: TRBV28
size: -
CDR3: CASILQTNTEAFF

V: TRBV5-6
size: -
CDR3: CASDRGLSYEQYF

V: TRBV7-2
size: -
CDR3: CASSLEASLNTGELFF

V: TRBV19
size: -
CDR3: CASSPHTGGGYQPQHF

V: TRBV4-1
size: once
CDR3: CASSQPGTGKYEQYF

V: TRBV5-1
size: -
CDR3: CASSSLESGDGELFF

V: TRBV29-1
size: -
CDR3: CSAKTGTQETQYF

V: TRBV30
size: -
CDR3: CAWSVHRTGVGGGGYTF

V: TRBV10-1
size: -
CDR3: CASSEVEINEQFF

V: TRBV2
size: -
CDR3: CASSRTSVRTEQYF

V: TRBV7-2
size: -
CDR3: CASSLGAGPNEAFF

V: TRBV7-9
size: -
CDR3: CASSPQIQETQYF

V: TRBV6-1
size: -
CDR3: CASSARDNLSGNTIYF

V: TRBV6-2/TRBV6-3
size: -
CDR3: CASSYPRGQSYNEQFF

V: TRBV5-4
size: -
CDR3: CASSSVGGTYEQYF

V: TRBV7-9
size: -
CDR3: CASSLVPRREETQYF

V: TRBV29-1
size: -
CDR3: CSATDRETYEQYF

V: TRBV7-2
size: -
CDR3: CASSRSHGTSSYEQYF

V: TRBV5-8
size: -
CDR3: CASSLGTVTDTQYF

V: TRBV11-2
size: -
CDR3: CASSEVRADEQYF

V: TRBV7-2
size: -
CDR3: CASSPGTAVTDTQYF

V: TRBV19
size: -
CDR3: CASSEGLNQETQYF

V: TRBV6-2/TRBV6-3
size: -
CDR3: CASSYELDYGYTF

V: TRBV7-2
size: few
CDR3: CASSLKTGGFGNTIYF

V: TRBV11-3
size: -
CDR3: CASSQNNSPLHF

V: TRBV3-1/TRBV3-2
size: -
CDR3: CASSPGLAVYNEQFF

V: TRBV28
size: -
CDR3: CASSRGGSEKLFF

V: TRBV28
size: -
CDR3: CASSPGTGVKETQYF

V: TRBV2
size: -
CDR3: CAISQNTEAFF

V: TRBV3-1/TRBV3-2
size: -
CDR3: CASSQLRDSYEQYF

V: TRBV11-2
size: -
CDR3: CASSLDLAGNYGYTF

V: TRBV2
size: -
CDR3: CASSASRGSTDTQYF

V: TRBV4-3
size: -
CDR3: CASSQDRTVYRVNTEAFF

V: TRBV4-2
size: -
CDR3: CASHMGGDTDTQYF

V: TRBV24-1
size: -
CDR3: CATSDGSQGRHTQYF

V: TRBV9
size: -
CDR3: CASSATQGVNSPLHF

V: TRBV7-3
size: -
CDR3: CASSLAGGSNEQFF

V: TRBV7-8
size: -
CDR3: CASSLEGLVEADTQYF

V: TRBV6-2/TRBV6-3
size: -
CDR3: CASSTQGQENTEAFF

V: TRBV15
size: few
CDR3: CATSRTPGLAGETQYF

V: TRBV28
size: -
CDR3: CASSFVRWGEGQPQHF

V: TRBV13
size: -
CDR3: CASSPRRTGRETQYF

V: TRBV7-8
size: once
CDR3: CASSLTYEQYF

V: TRBV19
size: -
CDR3: CASSIQPTSGTYEQYF

V: TRBV5-1
size: once
CDR3: CASSDAALQTTDTQYF